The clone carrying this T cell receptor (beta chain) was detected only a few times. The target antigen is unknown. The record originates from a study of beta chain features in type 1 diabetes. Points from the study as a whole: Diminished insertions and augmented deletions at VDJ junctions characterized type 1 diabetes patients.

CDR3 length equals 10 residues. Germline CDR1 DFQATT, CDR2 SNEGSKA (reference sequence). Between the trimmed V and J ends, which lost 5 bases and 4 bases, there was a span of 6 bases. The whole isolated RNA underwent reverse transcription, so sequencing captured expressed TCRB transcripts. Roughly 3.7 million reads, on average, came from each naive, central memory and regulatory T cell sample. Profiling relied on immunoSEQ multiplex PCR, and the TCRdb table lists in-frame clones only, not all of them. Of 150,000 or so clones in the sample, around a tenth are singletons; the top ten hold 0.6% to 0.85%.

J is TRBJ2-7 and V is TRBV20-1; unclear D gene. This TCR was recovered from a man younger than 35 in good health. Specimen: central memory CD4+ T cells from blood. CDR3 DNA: TGCAGTGCTGCCCGGTACGAGCAGTACTTC. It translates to CSAARYEQYF.